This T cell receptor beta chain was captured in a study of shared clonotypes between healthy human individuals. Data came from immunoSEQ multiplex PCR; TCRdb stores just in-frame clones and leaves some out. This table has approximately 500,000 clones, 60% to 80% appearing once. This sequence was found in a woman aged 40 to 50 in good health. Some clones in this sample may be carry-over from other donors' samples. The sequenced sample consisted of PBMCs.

CDR3 DNA: TGTGCCAGCAGCTTAATGCTGGACAGTCCGTCCGAGCAGTACTTC. Translation gives CASSLMLDSPSEQYF. The rearrangement links TRBV7-2 to TRBJ2-7; D is possibly TRBD1 (6 bases). This CDR3 contains 15 residues. The germline CDR1 and CDR2 sequences are SGHTA and FQGNSA. The V gene lost 2 bases and the J gene lost 6 bases, with 17 bases spanning the gap.